This paragraph covers one T cell receptor (beta chain) sequence. Its antigen remains unidentified. The source of the sample is a study of PD-1 blockade in classical Hodgkin lymphoma. Study-wide results and caveats: Only CD4+ TCR diversity, not CD8+, had risen significantly by C4D1. Complete responders' diversity at baseline resembled that of newly diagnosed patients. What drove the repertoire differences, possibly disease activity or prior therapy, has not been defined.

Per germline, CDR1 KGHSH and CDR2 LQKENI. The junction had 8 bases not matched to a gene; V was cut back by 2 bases and J by 4 bases. The CDR3 has 15 amino acids. Relapse after autologous stem cell transplantation occurred in every patient, and brentuximab vedotin exposure varied. Assay: immunoSEQ multiplex PCR; the TCRdb copy retains only in-frame clones and omits some. The sample carries about 14,000 clones, 75% to 85% recorded once. The TCR was taken from a human donor with classical Hodgkin lymphoma. Sequences were derived from peripheral blood mononuclear cells (PBMCs), sampled before the second cycle of nivolumab. This chain links TRBV18 with TRBJ2-7; 7 bases are shared with TRBD1. This CDR3 reads CASSPGDSTEYEQYF. As DNA, the CDR3 is TGTGCCAGCTCACCAGGGGACAGCACCGAATACGAGCAGTACTTC.